This TCR beta chain originates from a study of shared clonotypes between healthy human individuals. The study's findings and limits: Sequencing depth was a factor that was expected to affect clonotype sharing among donors.

Germline V gene data show CDR1 as SEHNR and CDR2 as FQNEAQ (reference sequence). The CDR3 has 14 residues. The germline V and J ends were trimmed by 1 base and 6 bases, with 12 bases remaining between them. In regard to this clone: Its cognate antigen is unknown.

The test was conducted at deep level. Sequencing of unsorted PBMC DNA was carried out using ten immunoSEQ deep assay plates. Source study methods: From ImmunoSEQ came sequences covering only the junction and carrying no quality scores, so filtering differed. Using immunoSEQ multiplex PCR, the repertoire was profiled, and TCRdb retains in-frame clones only, with some absent. The V and J calls and clone size are taken from that table; D and trimming were inferred from the DNA. The sample has about half a million clones, 75% to 80% seen once. The V call is TRBV7-9, the J call TRBJ1-1; no definite D call. This sequence originates from a woman aged 40 to 49 in good health. Some clones in this sample may be carry-over from other donors' samples. Specimen: PBMCs. The CDR3 reads CASSLDPGHSEAFF. The CDR3 coding sequence is TGTGCCAGCAGCTTAGACCCGGGTCACTCTGAAGCTTTCTTT.